Described below is a single T cell receptor (beta chain) sequence and its context. What it binds is not known. Donors were healthy HIV-negative adults without recently reported acute infections or vaccinations. CD45RA-negative memory and CD45RA+ naive subsets were split from the CD4+ cells. These data belong to a study of shared clonotypes between healthy human individuals. Study-wide points: Read depth was anticipated to influence clonotype sharing among donors.

Using immunoSEQ multiplex PCR, the repertoire was profiled, and TCRdb retains in-frame clones only, with some absent. The table lists 2 million to 2.5 million clones, more than 90% of them singletons. CDR3 length: 15 amino acids. The germline V gene encodes CDR1 SGHRS and CDR2 YFSETQ. V dropped 0 bases and J dropped 3 bases, with 9 bases sitting between them. The source is a man between 18 and 35 years old in good health. The sequenced material came from naive CD4+ T cells sorted from blood. The subset was: CD45RA+ positively selected. This chain joins TRBV5-1 and TRBJ2-2; no definite D call. The CDR3 reads CASSLVGFHTGELFF. As DNA, the CDR3 is TGCGCCAGCAGCTTGGTTGGGTTCCACACCGGGGAGCTGTTTTTT.